The clone carrying this T cell receptor (beta chain) came up a few times. This specimen belongs to a study of T cell repertoires in aging, cancer and after chemotherapy. The template was genomic DNA from peripheral blood, not RNA. TRB rearrangements spanning V, D and J were amplified using mixed TRB-A/B primers. MiXCR was run by TCRdb on the multiplex PCR reads, yielding one entry per CDR3 protein. The sample has thousands of distinct CDR3 sequences, less than 70% seen once. Germline V lookup: CDR1 LNHNV, CDR2 YYDKDF (reference sequence). The V end was cut by 7 bases, the J end by 2 bases, with 12 bases between. This CDR3 is 13 amino acids long.

The sequenced sample consisted of blood. The genes are TRBV15 and TRBJ2-7; D perhaps matches TRBD2 (5 bases). The clonotype was recovered from a human donor with a solid tumor. CDR3 sequence: CATKASGTYEQYF. In DNA form, the CDR3 reads TGTGCCACCAAAGCCAGCGGCACCTACGAGCAGTACTTC.